One TCR beta chain is described in this entry. Its matching antigen is unknown. This sample was taken from a study of PD-L1 blockade in urothelial cancer. About the study: Atezolizumab was started by patients in about 2014 at 1,200 mg intravenously every 3 weeks. At 6 weeks and at 3 weeks (second dose) after treatment start, blood was analyzed.

Study-wide results and limits: Tumor-associated TCR clones expanded more in blood at 3 weeks in patients with durable benefit.

Here immunoSEQ multiplex PCR was the method, and the copy in TCRdb shows in-frame clones only, minus some. The sample carries approximately 70,000 clones, around nine tenths recorded once. The origin of this receptor is a man in his 60s with urothelial cancer. The sample in question was PBMCs, obtained around atezolizumab (anti-PD-L1) treatment.

CDR3: CASSLDWGDEQYF. CDR3 coding DNA: TGCGCCAGCAGCTTGGATTGGGGAGACGAGCAGTACTTC. The chain uses TRBV5-1 and TRBJ2-7; D might be TRBD2 (5 bases). In germline, CDR1 is SGHRS, CDR2 YFSETQ. This CDR3 spans 13 amino acids. Trimming removed 0 bases from V and 5 bases from J, with 9 bases in between.